The 10 T cell receptor beta chains presented below share a single source sample, sequenced in a study of cytotoxic CD8 clonotypes in ibrutinib-treated CLL. Measured with immunoSEQ multiplex PCR; TCRdb has only the in-frame clones, and not every one. Altogether roughly 330,000 clones are present, roughly 67% being singletons, with the ten largest covering around 6.6%. The material sequenced was PBMCs, taken after 36 months of ibrutinib treatment. The origin of the receptors is a human donor with chronic lymphocytic leukemia.

This chain uses TRBV4-1 with TRBJ1-1; D is unresolved. Trimming removed 1 base from V and 2 bases from J, with 14 bases in between. Germline V gene sequence: CDR1 MGHRA, CDR2 YSYEKL. The CDR3 runs to 16 residues. CDR3 protein: CASSQASGSTNTEAFF. CDR3 DNA: TGCGCCAGCAGCCAAGCCTCCGGATCCACAAACACTGAAGCTTTCTTT.

The chain recombines TRBV5-4 with TRBJ2-3, with D perhaps matching TRBD2 (6 bases). This CDR3 contains 16 residues. CDR1 is SGHNT, CDR2 YYREEE, per germline (reference sequence). Trimming shortened V by 6 bases and J by 1 base, and 18 bases separated the two germline ends. The CDR3 sequence: CASIPGGPSGTDTQYF. As DNA, the CDR3 is TGTGCCAGCATCCCCGGCGGGCCTAGCGGCACAGATACGCAGTATTTT.

This rearrangement joins TRBV7-8 to TRBJ1-5; D not resolved. Between the trimmed V and J ends, which lost 0 bases and 9 bases, there was a span of 9 bases. Germline assignment: CDR1 SGHVS and CDR2 FQNEAQ. The length of the CDR3 is 13 residues. CDR3 sequence: CASSLARQSPQHF. The DNA for the CDR3 is TGTGCCAGCAGCTTAGCTCGGCAGTCGCCCCAGCATTTT.

This chain connects TRBV7-2 to TRBJ2-7; D not resolved. The germline V gene has CDR1 SGHTA and CDR2 FQGNSA. The CDR3 totals 14 residues. The V end was cut by 5 bases, the J end by 4 bases, with 15 bases between. CDR3 amino acids: CASSRTATLYEQYF. The CDR3 DNA reads as TGTGCCAGCAGCCGTACAGCAACCCTATACGAGCAGTACTTC.

The chain has TRBV5-6 and TRBJ2-3; D unclear. Germline CDR1 SGHDT, CDR2 YYEEEE. Trimming cost V 3 bases and J 9 bases, with 14 bases left between them. The CDR3 sequence is 13 residues long. CDR3 sequence reads: CASSSTDKDTQYF. CDR3 bases: TGTGCCAGCAGCTCGACGGATAAGGACACGCAGTATTTT.

The chain uses TRBV21-1 and TRBJ1-2. TRBV21-1 is marked as a pseudogene. The CDR3 extends over 15 amino acids. The CDR3 sequence is CASSKVGASPYGYTF. DNA of the CDR3: TGTGCCAGCAGCAAAGTCGGGGCTTCTCCCTATGGCTACACCTTC.

This chain connects TRBV12-5 to TRBJ2-1; 8 bases line up with TRBD2. The germline gives CDR1 LGHNT, CDR2 FRNRAP. This CDR3 region has 15 residues. J gave up 8 bases and V 7 bases, and 13 bases lay outside the gene matches. CDR3 residues: CASAWGREVRDEQFF. CDR3 DNA: TGTGCTAGTGCCTGGGGGCGGGAGGTAAGGGATGAGCAGTTCTTC.

V usage is TRBV5-1 and J usage is TRBJ1-2, with D perhaps TRBD1 (5 bases). CDR1 and CDR2 from the germline V gene are SGHRS and YFSETQ. The CDR3 runs 18 residues. V shed 0 bases and J shed 0 bases, with 18 bases lying between them. The CDR3 loop reads CASSLAFRGAAPNYGYTF. As DNA, the CDR3 is TGCGCCAGCAGCTTGGCCTTTAGAGGGGCCGCACCTAACTATGGCTACACCTTC.

The CDR3 loop reads CASSEEREVYNEQFF. In DNA form, the CDR3 reads TGCGCCAGCAGTGAAGAGCGGGAGGTCTACAATGAGCAGTTCTTC. This chain joins TRBV10-1 and TRBJ2-1; 9 bases fit TRBD2. The CDR3 contains 15 residues. Germline CDR1 and CDR2: WNHNN and SYGVQD (reference sequence). Trimming cost V 3 bases and J 3 bases; bases outside gene matches: 3.

This clone was counted between two and nine times. Here the CDR3 reads CAIKEQVQVGGYTF. The CDR3 bases are TGTGCCATCAAAGAACAGGTTCAGGTCGGTGGCTACACCTTC. The chain is built from TRBV10-3 and TRBJ1-2, with D possibly being TRBD1 (5 bases). The CDR3 length is 14 residues. Trimming removed 7 bases at V and 7 bases at J, with 19 bases between. Per germline, CDR1 ENHRY and CDR2 SYGVKD.